The clone carrying this T cell receptor beta chain was counted many times. These data originate in a study of regulatory T cells in long-lasting Graves disease. Time point here: newly diagnosed GD, antithyroid drugs for less than 3 months. PBMCs were the source of the RNA used for TCR sequencing. Arm-PCR of CDR3 regions and iRepertoire HTBI primers were used to build TCR beta libraries. TCRdb re-called the multiplex PCR reads with MiXCR, one entry per CDR3 protein. Found here are 550,000 to 650,000 distinct CDR3 sequences, about 15% of them singletons; the top ten hold approximately 12%. Deletions cut 0 bases from V and 10 bases from J, with 13 bases between. The CDR3 is made up of 14 amino acids. Germline CDR1 reads MGHRA; CDR2 reads YSYEKL. In addition, the sample was reused for a study of T cells in Graves' hyperthyroidism and ophthalmopathy.

The TCR sequence derives from a man younger than 30 with Graves disease. V and J are TRBV4-1 and TRBJ2-1, with D perhaps TRBD1 or TRBD2 (5 bases each). The sample in question was peripheral blood mononuclear cells (PBMCs), obtained at new diagnosis, from a patient treated with antithyroid drugs. As DNA, the CDR3 is TGCGCCAGCAGCCAAGATACAACGGGGACGGAGCAGTTCTTC. Translating gives CASSQDTTGTEQFF.